This TCR beta chain was found in a study of shared clonotypes between healthy human individuals. Overall study: Per donor, CD8 memory used one plate, CD8 naive used two, CD4 memory used three and CD4 naive used three.

Sequencing used immunoSEQ multiplex PCR; TCRdb keeps in-frame clones, though not all of them. The data contain roughly 2,300,000 clones, about nine tenths of them singletons. General observations from the study: The naive CD4 repertoires of a few donors were compared, and roughly 5.1% of clonotypes were shared. How much donors shared clonotypes was expected to be affected by sequencing depth. Generally, naive subsets came out with larger estimated richness than memory subsets.

CDR1 is SGHRS and CDR2 is YFSETQ in the germline V gene. CDR3 length: 13 residues. Trimming shortened V by 7 bases and J by 2 bases, and 12 bases separated the two germline ends. As concerns this clone: The target antigen is unknown.

The sequence came from a man aged 18 to 30 in good health. Some clones in this sample may be carry-over from other donors' samples. This chain connects TRBV5-1 to TRBJ1-2; D is ambiguous. Source material: naive CD4+ T cells from PBMCs. Subset of the sample: CD45RA+ positively selected. The DNA for the CDR3 is TGCGCCAGCGCGCCAGGACCGAACTATGGCTACACCTTC. It codes for CASAPGPNYGYTF.